The 14 T cell receptor beta chains in this list originate from one sample, sequenced in a study of blood T cell repertoires in COVID-19. Libraries were prepared by immunoSEQ multiplex PCR; TCRdb keeps only in-frame clonotypes and omits some of them. The data contain nearly 80,000 clones, around 90% of them singletons. Source material: peripheral blood. Every receptor here comes from a woman older than 75 with active or convalescent COVID-19.

This clone was seen only once. This chain joins TRBV28 and TRBJ1-6, with 9 bases matching TRBD1. This CDR3 spans 17 amino acids. Germline CDR1 is MDHEN and CDR2 is SYDVKM. V trimming: 5 bases; J trimming: 9 bases; junction bases outside the gene matches: 14. CDR3: CASSPLDGQGFGSPLHF. The CDR3 coding sequence is TGTGCCAGCAGTCCCCTCGACGGACAGGGGTTCGGTTCACCCCTCCACTTT.

V usage is TRBV5-1 and J usage is TRBJ1-6; the D gene is possibly TRBD1 (5 bases). The CDR3 runs to 16 residues. Germline CDR1 and CDR2: SGHRS and YFSETQ. V lost 2 bases and J lost 13, with 22 bases in between. CDR3 bases: TGCGCCAGCAGCTTTTTGCCCCGCCAGGGTATAATCCCCCTCCACTTT. It yields the protein CASSFLPRQGIIPLHF.

This chain links TRBV5-1 with TRBJ1-6; D is unresolved. CDR3 size: 14 residues. Trimming stripped 1 base from V and 8 bases from J, with 10 bases between. From germline, CDR1 is SGHRS and CDR2 YFSETQ. The CDR3 nucleotides are TGCGCCAGCAGCTTGCTCGGTCCGGATTCACCCCTCCACTTT. It translates to CASSLLGPDSPLHF. Complete variable domain (other parts from reference TRBV5-1 and TRBJ1-6): KAGVTQTPRYLIKTRGQQVTLSCSPISGHRSVSWYQQTPGQGLQFLFEYFSETQRNKGNFPGRFSGRQFSNSRSEMNVSTLELGDSALYLCASSLLGPDSPLHFGNGTRLTVT.

The V call is TRBV7-7, the J call TRBJ2-5; TRBD1 matches at 11 bases. Germline V lookup: CDR1 SSHAT, CDR2 FNYEAQ (reference sequence). The CDR3 consists of 15 residues. Losses at the gene ends were 4 bases for V and 5 bases for J; bases not matched to a gene: 6. This chain's CDR3 is CASSSRGTGGETQYF. CDR3 bases: TGTGCCAGCAGCTCCCGGGGGACAGGGGGGGAGACCCAGTACTTC.

This rearrangement joins TRBV19 to TRBJ1-2; D is unresolved. CDR1 is LNHDA, CDR2 SQIVND, per germline (reference sequence). The CDR3 covers 15 residues. V was cut by 1 base and J by 4 bases, with 13 bases left in between. The CDR3 protein is CASSIVLGSRYGYTF. The CDR3 bases are TGTGCCAGTAGTATAGTACTGGGCAGCCGCTATGGCTACACCTTC.

The chain carries TRBV10-2 and TRBJ2-2; D gene unclear. The CDR3 length is 13 residues. V lost 8 bases to trimming and J lost 2 bases, with 9 bases between them. The germline V gene encodes CDR1 WSHSY and CDR2 SAAADI. CDR3 residues: CASFAGNTGELFF. For the CDR3, the DNA is TGCGCCAGCTTCGCAGGAAACACCGGGGAGCTGTTTTTT.

The chain carries TRBV2 and TRBJ2-2, with a weak D call TRBD1 (5 bases). The CDR3 extends over 13 amino acids. The V end was cut by 7 bases, the J end by 1 base, with 7 bases between. The V gene's germline CDR1 is SNHLY and CDR2 FYNNEI. CDR3 sequence reads: CASNGQNTGELFF. The DNA of the CDR3 is TGTGCCAGCAACGGACAGAACACCGGGGAGCTGTTTTTT.

V is TRBV27 and J is TRBJ2-5; TRBD1 is a possible D gene (5 bases). This CDR3 region has 15 residues. Deletions cut 2 bases from V and 2 bases from J, with 12 bases between. The germline V gene has CDR1 MNHEY and CDR2 SMNVEV (reference sequence). CDR3 nucleotide sequence: TGTGCCAGCAGTTTAACTACAGGTTCTCAAGAGACCCAGTACTTC. Amino acid sequence: CASSLTTGSQETQYF.

The chain joins TRBV19 to TRBJ1-5, with no clear D. Trimming stripped 6 bases from V and 0 bases from J, with 9 bases between. The CDR3 contains 14 residues. Germline V gene data show CDR1 as LNHDA and CDR2 as SQIVND (reference sequence). The CDR3 region has the DNA TGTGCCAGTAGCCAGACACCTAGCAATCAGCCCCAGCATTTT. This sequence encodes CASSQTPSNQPQHF.

This chain uses TRBV28 with TRBJ2-7; weak D call: TRBD2 (5 bases). Trimming left V 2 bases short and J 2 bases short, with 10 bases between. The CDR3 is made up of 14 amino acids. Germline CDR1 and CDR2: MDHEN and SYDVKM. The CDR3 nucleotides read TGTGCCAGCAGTTTACTGAGCGGTGCCTACGAGCAGTACTTC. Protein product: CASSLLSGAYEQYF.

CDR3 bases: TGTGCCAGCAGCATAGGGTCCTTAGCGGGGGGCACGGAGACCCAGTACTTC. This codes for CASSIGSLAGGTETQYF. This rearrangement joins TRBV3-1 (or the pseudogene TRBV3-2) to TRBJ2-5; 10 nucleotides agree with TRBD2. CDR1 and CDR2 (germline): LGHDT, YNNKEL (reference sequence). Trimming cost V 5 bases and J 5 bases; bases outside gene matches: 14. The CDR3 spans 17 residues.

The chain couples TRBV5-6 to TRBJ2-7, with 8 bases that match TRBD2. The CDR3 has 15 residues. The trim removed 4 bases at V and 5 bases at J, leaving 11 bases unmatched. Germline V gene lookup returns CDR1 SGHDT and CDR2 YYEEEE. In nucleotides, the CDR3 is TGTGCCAGCAGCGCGGGACTAGTCGGGGGCGACGAGCAGTACTTC. It encodes CASSAGLVGGDEQYF.

This sequence joins TRBV6-1 and TRBJ2-7; TRBD2 aligns across 8 bases. Trimming cost V 3 bases and J 3 bases; bases outside gene matches: 7. CDR1 MNHNS and CDR2 SASEGT come from the germline V gene. CDR3 length: 15 amino acids. The CDR3 loop is CASSDRGGTRYEQYF. DNA of the CDR3: TGTGCCAGCAGTGATCGCGGGGGGACCCGCTACGAGCAGTACTTC.

The gene calls are TRBV6-5 and TRBJ2-2, with D maybe TRBD1 (5 bases). The germline gives CDR1 MNHEY, CDR2 SVGAGI. V dropped 11 bases and J dropped 1 base, with 14 bases sitting between them. The CDR3 consists of 14 residues. The CDR3 nucleotides read TGTGCCGGGGCGAATGGCGGGAACACCGGGGAGCTGTTTTTT. Protein sequence: CAGANGGNTGELFF.